Below, 26 T cell receptor beta chains from the same sample are listed, as sequenced in a study of CD8+ T cells in alopecia areata. RNA was isolated and reverse transcribed to cDNA, the sequencing template. Here immunoSEQ multiplex PCR was the method, and the copy in TCRdb shows in-frame clones only, minus some. The sample shows over 150,000 clones, 60% of them seen only once. Treatment here: oral pan-JAK inhibitor, 5-10 mg twice daily. The specimen was CD4+ T cells sorted from blood, collected at week 24, from a patient treated with tofacitinib. Receptors were obtained from a human donor with alopecia areata.

The chain joins TRBV5-1 to TRBJ2-5; maybe TRBD1 (6 bases). CDR1 SGHRS and CDR2 YFSETQ come from the germline V gene. Trimming stripped 1 base from V and 5 bases from J, with 21 bases between. This CDR3 is built from 17 residues. The CDR3 nucleotides read TGCGCCAGCAGCTTGAGGGTCGGCCGACAGGTACCGGAGACCCAGTACTTC. Protein sequence: CASSLRVGRQVPETQYF. The full variable domain, in which reference TRBV5-1 and TRBJ2-5 provide the parts outside the CDR3, is KAGVTQTPRYLIKTRGQQVTLSCSPISGHRSVSWYQQTPGQGLQFLFEYFSETQRNKGNFPGRFSGRQFSNSRSEMNVSTLELGDSALYLCASSLRVGRQVPETQYFGPGTRLLVL.

This clone has only a few counts. The same CDR3 also results from other DNA sequences found in this sample. The V call is TRBV29-1, the J call TRBJ2-5; TRBD1 matches at 10 bases. The V and J ends lost 3 bases and 5 bases, in that order; junction bases with no gene match: 6. The CDR3 spans 14 residues. Germline V gives CDR1 SQVTM, CDR2 ANQGSEA. CDR3 sequence: CSVDRDRGGETQYF. In DNA, the CDR3 is TGCAGCGTTGACCGGGACAGGGGCGGGGAGACCCAGTACTTC.

The V gene is TRBV5-1, the J gene TRBJ1-5, with D maybe TRBD1 (5 bases). This CDR3 is built from 14 residues. The V gene's germline CDR1 is SGHRS and CDR2 YFSETQ. V was cut by 4 bases and J by 1 base, with 9 bases left in between. The CDR3 region has the DNA TGCGCCAGCAGCCCGGACAACAGCAATCAGCCCCAGCATTTT. It specifies CASSPDNSNQPQHF.

The table lists this clone with a count of one. This chain uses TRBV30 with TRBJ1-5; 7 bases map to TRBD1. Unmatched junction bases numbered 8, after V lost 2 bases and J lost 7 bases. Germline assignment: CDR1 GTSNPN and CDR2 SVGIG (reference sequence). This CDR3 has 14 residues. The CDR3 spells CAWSQKGGGQPQHF. CDR3 bases: TGTGCCTGGAGTCAGAAAGGAGGGGGCCAGCCCCAGCATTTT.

This clone appeared a few times. The sample carries other DNA sequences with the same CDR3. The chain recombines TRBV7-8 with TRBJ1-1; D is possibly TRBD1 (5 bases). The CDR3 spans 13 residues. Trimming cost V 2 bases and J 4 bases, with 8 bases left between them. CDR1 and CDR2 from the germline V gene are SGHVS and FQNEAQ. The CDR3 here is CASSLTGGTEAFF. The CDR3 DNA follows: TGTGCCAGCAGCTTAACGGGGGGCACTGAAGCTTTCTTT. The complete variable domain, with remaining parts taken from reference TRBV7-8 and TRBJ1-1, reads GAGVSQSPRYKVAKRGQDVALRCDPISGHVSLFWYQQALGQGPEFLTYFQNEAQLDKSGLPSDRFFAERPEGSVSTLKIQRTQQEDSAVYLCASSLTGGTEAFFGQGTRLTVV.

V usage is TRBV2 and J usage is TRBJ1-2; D is uncertain. V dropped 1 base and J dropped 9 bases, with 18 bases sitting between them. Germline CDR1 and CDR2: SNHLY and FYNNEI. The CDR3 is made up of 15 amino acids. The CDR3 DNA sequence: TGTGCCAGCAGTGAAGTGGGTGTGGGCCAGAGCCGCTACACCTTC. This encodes CASSEVGVGQSRYTF. Variable domain in full (rest from reference TRBV2 and TRBJ1-2): EPEVTQTPSHQVTQMGQEVILRCVPISNHLYFYWYRQILGQKVEFLVSFYNNEISEKSEIFDDQFSVERPDGSNFTLKIRSTKLEDSAMYFCASSEVGVGQSRYTFGSGTRLTVV.

This chain joins TRBV5-4 and TRBJ1-5, with D maybe TRBD1 (5 bases). V shed 1 base and J shed 2 bases, with 7 bases lying between them. The CDR3 is 14 residues long. CDR1 is SGHNT and CDR2 is YYREEE in the germline V gene (reference sequence). CDR3 in DNA: TGTGCCAGCAGCTTGCAGGGTGGCAATCAGCCCCAGCATTTT. Its protein is CASSLQGGNQPQHF.

The chain is built from TRBV6-1 and TRBJ1-1; D may be TRBD1 (5 bases). With 10 bases removed from V and 6 bases from J, the gap between germline ends came to 15 bases. Germline V CDR1 and CDR2: MNHNS, SASEGT. The CDR3 consists of 12 residues. CDR3 sequence (DNA): TGTGCCACGTCAGGGCAGGAGCCTGAAGCTTTCTTT. Translated, it gives CATSGQEPEAFF.

This clone was counted between two and nine times. V usage is TRBV5-1 and J usage is TRBJ1-1, with a tentative D call TRBD1 (5 bases). Germline lookup yields CDR1 SGHRS and CDR2 YFSETQ. Trimming removed 4 bases at V and 0 bases at J, with 7 bases between. There are 13 residues in the CDR3. The CDR3 loop reads CASSGAMNTEAFF. Here the CDR3 DNA reads TGCGCCAGCAGCGGGGCCATGAACACTGAAGCTTTCTTT. Supplemented by reference TRBV5-1 and TRBJ1-1, the full variable domain reads KAGVTQTPRYLIKTRGQQVTLSCSPISGHRSVSWYQQTPGQGLQFLFEYFSETQRNKGNFPGRFSGRQFSNSRSEMNVSTLELGDSALYLCASSGAMNTEAFFGQGTRLTVV.

V and J are TRBV27 and TRBJ1-2; D is ambiguous. Between the trimmed V and J ends, which lost 7 bases and 3 bases, there was a span of 15 bases. Germline CDR1 reads MNHEY; CDR2 reads SMNVEV (reference sequence). CDR3 length: 14 amino acids. The CDR3 region has the DNA TGTGCCAGCATATCCCGAAGGGTTTACTATGGCTACACCTTC. Protein sequence: CASISRRVYYGYTF.

The V and J genes are TRBV19 and TRBJ1-5; D is unclear. The CDR3 has 12 amino acids. Germline-derived CDR1 and CDR2 are LNHDA and SQIVND (reference sequence). V was clipped by 9 bases and J by 6 bases, with 12 bases between them. CDR3 loop: CASHDRGQPQHF. The CDR3 DNA is TGTGCCAGCCATGATCGGGGTCAGCCCCAGCATTTT.

The CDR3 region is CASSVTSTGELFF. As DNA, the CDR3 is TGTGCCAGCAGCGTAACAAGCACCGGGGAGCTGTTTTTT. The chain has TRBV9 and TRBJ2-2, with D uncertain. Trimming shortened V by 1 base and J by 4 bases, and 5 bases separated the two germline ends. This CDR3 is built from 13 residues. CDR1 and CDR2 from the germline V gene are SGDLS and YYNGEE.

This clone has only a few counts. An end of the junction differs from the germline gene, which may be a read error. The chain uses TRBV2 and TRBJ2-7; 7 bases fit TRBD1. This CDR3 is built from 13 residues. Germline lookup yields CDR1 SNHLY and CDR2 FYNNEI. The CDR3 protein is CASGDRAPREQYF. CDR3 bases: TGTGCCAGCGGTGACAGGGCCCCACGCGAGCAGTACTTC.

The genes are TRBV5-4 and TRBJ1-5, with D perhaps matching TRBD1 (5 bases). Trimming left V 4 bases short and J 4 bases short, with 15 bases between. CDR3 length: 15 amino acids. Germline values: CDR1 SGHNT, CDR2 YYREEE (reference sequence). The CDR3: CASSLGGGANQPQHF. CDR3 nucleotide sequence: TGTGCCAGCAGCCTGGGCGGAGGGGCGAATCAGCCCCAGCATTTT.

This chain uses TRBV30 with TRBJ2-3; no clear D. This CDR3 comprises 13 residues. The ends were cut back, 4 bases at V and 1 base at J, with 9 bases in the middle. Looked up from germline, CDR1 is GTSNPN and CDR2 is SVGIG (reference sequence). The CDR3 region has the DNA TGTGCCTGGAACCTCGACCGCACAGATACGCAGTATTTT. As protein: CAWNLDRTDTQYF.

V gene TRBV6-5 combines with J gene TRBJ2-7; D uncertain. The ends were cut back, 4 bases at V and 1 base at J, with 8 bases in the middle. This CDR3 is built from 13 residues. Germline V gene data show CDR1 as MNHEY and CDR2 as SVGAGI. In DNA form, the CDR3 reads TGTGCCAGCAGTTCCTCGGGTTCCTACGAGCAGTACTTC. Amino acid sequence: CASSSSGSYEQYF.

The CDR3 nucleotides are TGCAGCGAAAGGACAGGGGCGATCGTGGGGAATAACACTGAAGCTTTCTTT. Its protein product is CSERTGAIVGNNTEAFF. The V and J genes are TRBV29-1 and TRBJ1-1; 9 bases align to TRBD1. V gave up 7 bases and J gave up 2 bases; unmatched junction bases: 17. Germline V lookup: CDR1 SQVTM, CDR2 ANQGSEA. The CDR3 totals 17 residues.

This clone was found a few times. This chain connects TRBV28 to TRBJ1-3; TRBD1 aligns across 9 bases. The CDR3 consists of 16 residues. The V gene end was trimmed by 3 bases and the J gene end by 2 bases; junction bases not matched to a gene: 5. Per the germline V gene, CDR1 is MDHEN and CDR2 is SYDVKM. CDR3 coding DNA: TGTGCCAGCAGTTTCGGGGACAGGGTTGCTGGAAACACCATATATTTT. Translating it yields CASSFGDRVAGNTIYF.

This clone was found a few times. This chain connects TRBV29-1 to TRBJ2-7; TRBD1 agrees at 9 bases. The ends lost 4 bases at V and 3 bases at J; junction bases unmatched: 4. The germline V gene has CDR1 SQVTM and CDR2 ANQGSEA. CDR3 length equals 13 residues. The DNA for the CDR3 is TGCAGCGTTGTTGGGACAGGGAACTACGAGCAGTACTTC. This gives the protein CSVVGTGNYEQYF.

This clone was found a few times. The rearrangement uses TRBV7-6 and TRBJ1-2; 12 nucleotides align to TRBD1. This CDR3 is built from 17 residues. Per germline, CDR1 SGHVS and CDR2 FNYEAQ. V was clipped by 8 bases and J by 4 bases; unmatched bases: 14. CDR3 residues: CASGSGTGGFFGYGYTF. CDR3 sequence (DNA): TGTGCCAGCGGGTCTGGGACAGGGGGCTTTTTTGGCTATGGCTACACCTTC.

This clone has just a few counts. The rearrangement joins TRBV15 to TRBJ2-7; D unclear. Germline assignment: CDR1 LNHNV and CDR2 YYDKDF (reference sequence). CDR3 length: 15 residues. Trimming cost V 0 bases and J 8 bases, with 17 bases left between them. CDR3 protein: CATSRDNPGFGQQYF. CDR3 bases: TGTGCCACCAGCAGAGATAATCCAGGATTTGGTCAGCAGTACTTC.

The chain couples TRBV20-1 to TRBJ1-1; D gene uncertain. Per germline, CDR1 DFQATT and CDR2 SNEGSKA (reference sequence). The CDR3 sequence is 11 residues long. Trimming removed 8 bases at V and 7 bases at J, with 14 bases between. CDR3 sequence: CSSQRRGEAFF. The DNA for the CDR3 is TGCAGTTCTCAGAGACGTGGTGAAGCTTTCTTT.

The rearrangement uses TRBV6-5 and TRBJ2-2; no clear D gene. The V end lost 0 bases, the J end lost 3 bases, and 8 bases lay between the germline ends. From germline, CDR1 is MNHEY and CDR2 SVGAGI. The CDR3 totals 15 residues. The CDR3 reads CASSYSQGYTGELFF. The CDR3 nucleotides read TGTGCCAGCAGTTACTCGCAAGGTTACACCGGGGAGCTGTTTTTT.

The rearrangement uses TRBV5-1 and TRBJ2-5; 11 bases match TRBD2. Germline assignment: CDR1 SGHRS and CDR2 YFSETQ. The CDR3 is made up of 15 amino acids. V lost 4 bases and J lost 5; bases outside the gene matches: 7. The CDR3 coding sequence is TGCGCCAGCAGCCCCCTAGCGGGGGGCCGGGAGACCCAGTACTTC. It codes for CASSPLAGGRETQYF.

CDR3 bases: TGCGCCAGCAGCTACAACGGACAGGATAATTCACCCCTCCACTTT. It translates to CASSYNGQDNSPLHF. V and J are TRBV5-1 and TRBJ1-6; 7 positions match TRBD1. V lost 3 bases and J lost 5; bases outside the gene matches: 5. The CDR3 is made up of 15 amino acids. From germline, CDR1 is SGHRS and CDR2 YFSETQ. Complete variable domain (other parts from reference TRBV5-1 and TRBJ1-6): KAGVTQTPRYLIKTRGQQVTLSCSPISGHRSVSWYQQTPGQGLQFLFEYFSETQRNKGNFPGRFSGRQFSNSRSEMNVSTLELGDSALYLCASSYNGQDNSPLHFGNGTRLTVT.

J is TRBJ2-5 and V is TRBV7-8; D is perhaps TRBD2 (5 bases). CDR3 length: 14 residues. Per germline, CDR1 SGHVS and CDR2 FQNEAQ. V dropped 3 bases and J dropped 5 bases, with 13 bases sitting between them. CDR3 sequence: CASSFFSDGETQYF. DNA of the CDR3: TGTGCCAGCAGCTTTTTTAGCGACGGGGAGACCCAGTACTTC.